This T cell receptor beta chain originates from a study of siplizumab effects on memory and regulatory T cells. The V and J ends lost 0 bases and 0 bases respectively, with 13 bases between them. The CDR3 contains 16 residues. CDR1 and CDR2 (germline): SGHNT, YYREEE (reference sequence). Comments on this clone: The antigen is undetermined.

General study findings and limits: Only a minor fraction of alloreactive clones mapped to unstimulated subsets. The study found naive T cells seemingly more diverse than memory cells and seemingly major alloresponse contributors. Mean Treg-derived proportions of mappable alloreactive CD4+ clones were less than 80% for siplizumab and roughly 27% for controls.

Per sample, around 92,000 TCR templates underwent assay. The method was immunoSEQ multiplex PCR; TCRdb's version includes in-frame clones alone and lacks a portion of them. The sample has about 100,000 clones, over 90% seen once. The chain joins TRBV5-4 to TRBJ2-7; D is tentatively TRBD1 or TRBD2 (5 bases each). Source material: Tregs sorted from blood. The receptor was isolated from a human donor in good health. The CDR3 loop is CASSLAGRSSSYEQYF. As DNA, the CDR3 is TGTGCCAGCAGCTTGGCGGGGCGTTCAAGCTCCTACGAGCAGTACTTC.